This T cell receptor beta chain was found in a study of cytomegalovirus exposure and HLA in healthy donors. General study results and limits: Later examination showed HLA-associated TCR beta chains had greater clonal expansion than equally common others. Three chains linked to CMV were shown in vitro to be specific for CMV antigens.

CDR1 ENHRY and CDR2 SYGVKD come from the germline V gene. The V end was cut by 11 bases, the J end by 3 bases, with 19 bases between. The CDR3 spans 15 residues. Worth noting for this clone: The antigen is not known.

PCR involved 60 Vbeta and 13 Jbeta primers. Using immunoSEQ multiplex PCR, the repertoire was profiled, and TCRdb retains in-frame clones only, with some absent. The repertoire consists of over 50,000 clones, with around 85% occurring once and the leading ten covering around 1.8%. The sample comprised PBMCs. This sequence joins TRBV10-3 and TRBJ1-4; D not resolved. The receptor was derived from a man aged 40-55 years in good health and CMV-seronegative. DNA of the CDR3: TGTGCCGCAACAAAGGATCTCGGGGCTAATGAAAAACTGTTTTTT. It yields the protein CAATKDLGANEKLFF.